These 20 T cell receptor beta chains were sequenced from one sample in a study of identical twins. MiXCR, applied by TCRdb to the 5' RACE reads, yields one record per CDR3 protein. The table shows roughly 200,000 distinct CDR3 sequences, with 6.5% to 8.5% occurring only once. The data also belong to a second study, concerning yellow fever vaccine responses in identical twins.

Sequencing input: memory (CD45RO+) T cells sorted from blood. All receptors derive from a woman younger than 30 in good health.

This clonotype was seen only a few times. V and J are TRBV20-1 and TRBJ2-5; D unclear. This CDR3 region has 14 residues. Per germline, CDR1 DFQATT and CDR2 SNEGSKA (reference sequence). V lost 4 bases, J lost 4 bases, and 16 bases lay in between. CDR3 sequence reads: CSATPMESLETQYF. The CDR3 DNA follows: TGCAGTGCTACCCCCATGGAGTCTCTAGAGACCCAGTACTTC.

This clonotype was counted at least ten times. The V and J genes are TRBV12-3 or TRBV12-4 and TRBJ2-7; 11 bases align to TRBD2. This CDR3 has 15 amino acids. The J segment lost 1 base and the V segment lost 6 bases, leaving 5 bases of the junction unmatched. CDR3 sequence reads: CASSPLAGGSYEQYF. CDR3 nucleotide sequence: TGTGCCAGCAGCCCGCTAGCGGGGGGTTCCTACGAGCAGTACTTC.

In this sample, this clonotype turned up a few times. J is TRBJ2-3 and V is TRBV28; 7 positions agree with TRBD2. This CDR3 region has 17 residues. The germline gives CDR1 MDHEN, CDR2 SYDVKM. The V gene end was trimmed by 6 bases and the J gene end by 3 bases; junction bases not matched to a gene: 15. The CDR3 here is CASRVSLLAVGTDTQYF. The CDR3, as DNA: TGTGCCAGCAGAGTATCTCTTCTAGCGGTGGGGACAGATACGCAGTATTTT.

The V call is TRBV29-1, the J call TRBJ2-7, with D hard to call. Trimming removed 0 bases from V and 7 bases from J, with 16 bases in between. Germline CDR1 and CDR2: SQVTM and ANQGSEA. This CDR3 has 14 residues. DNA for the CDR3: TGCAGCGTTGAAGATCTGAGTCTGTCCGGGGAGCAGTACTTC. This sequence encodes CSVEDLSLSGEQYF.

Of note for this clonotype: The CDR3 end shows no conserved phenylalanine or tryptophan, and so a read error is likely. The DNA is omitted, as the CDR3 cannot be located on it reliably, and the CDR3 follows TCRdb's listing. This chain joins TRBV3-1 and TRBJ2-1; the DNA was not used to check the table's D call, TRBD2. Germline V gene lookup returns CDR1 LGHDT and CDR2 YNNKEL (reference sequence). The CDR3 spans 15 residues, counting both ends. The CDR3 protein is CASSLLSSGGAKSFL.

This clonotype came up a few times. The chain employs TRBV7-9 and TRBJ1-1; D unclear. CDR3 size: 12 residues. In germline, CDR1 is SEHNR, CDR2 FQNEAQ (reference sequence). Trimming cost V 3 bases and J 6 bases, with 8 bases left between them. The CDR3 spells CASSFFSSEAFF. CDR3 coding DNA: TGTGCCAGCAGCTTCTTTAGTTCTGAAGCTTTCTTT.

This clonotype was seen a handful of times. This chain links TRBV20-1 with TRBJ2-1, with 8 bases matching TRBD2. Germline-derived CDR1 and CDR2 are DFQATT and SNEGSKA (reference sequence). V gave up 2 bases and J gave up 4 bases; unmatched junction bases: 7. The CDR3 covers 15 residues. Here the CDR3 reads CSARPPGRVYNEQFF. The CDR3 DNA reads as TGCAGTGCTAGACCCCCCGGGAGGGTGTACAATGAGCAGTTCTTC.

This clonotype has a count of ten or more. The chain joins TRBV29-1 to TRBJ1-2, with 7 bases matching TRBD1. This CDR3 is built from 13 residues. J gave up 5 bases and V 7 bases, and 10 bases lay outside the gene matches. Germline V gene lookup returns CDR1 SQVTM and CDR2 ANQGSEA. The CDR3 DNA is TGCAGCGCGTATAGCAGGGGGTCATATGGCTACACCTTC. Translation gives CSAYSRGSYGYTF.

The V and J genes are TRBV11-2 and TRBJ1-5; perhaps TRBD1 as D (5 bases). Trimming cost V 5 bases and J 0 bases, with 20 bases left between them. CDR1 SGHAT and CDR2 FQNNGV come from the germline V gene. The CDR3 length is 18 residues. The CDR3 loop reads CASSTPGTEIFSNQPQHF. The CDR3 region has the DNA TGTGCCAGCAGCACCCCCGGGACGGAGATCTTTAGCAATCAGCCCCAGCATTTT.

This sequence joins TRBV5-5 and TRBJ1-1, with D unclear. The CDR3 consists of 14 residues. CDR1 SGHKS and CDR2 YYEKEE come from the germline V gene (reference sequence). The V end lost 4 bases, the J end lost 2 bases, and 12 bases lay between the germline ends. CDR3 loop: CASSPAGFNTEAFF. CDR3 bases: TGTGCCAGCAGCCCGGCGGGGTTCAACACTGAAGCTTTCTTT.

The chain links TRBV6-2 or TRBV6-3 to TRBJ2-2; the match to TRBD1 covers 9 bases. Trimming cost V 5 bases and J 7 bases; bases outside gene matches: 14. The length of the CDR3 is 17 residues. Germline loops: CDR1 MNHEY, CDR2 SVGEGT. CDR3 sequence reads: CASSTRGRTGVGGELFF. CDR3 sequence (DNA): TGTGCCAGCAGTACCCGTGGTAGGACAGGGGTCGGCGGGGAGCTGTTTTTT.

The table lists this clonotype with many counts. A much more abundant neighbour one base away suggests this may be a read error. The chain employs TRBV29-1 and TRBJ2-3; D is ambiguous. Trimming took off 4 bases at V and 1 base at J, with 0 bases between the two ends. Germline V CDR1 and CDR2: SQVTM, ANQGSEA. The CDR3 spans 10 residues. The CDR3 protein is CSVGTDTQYF. CDR3 in DNA: TGCAGCGTTGGCACAGATACGCAGTATTTT.

This clonotype appeared many times. V and J are TRBV5-1 and TRBJ2-5, with D maybe TRBD1 (6 bases). V was shortened by 5 bases and J by 0 bases, with 14 bases between the two germline ends. Germline CDR1 SGHRS, CDR2 YFSETQ. The CDR3 consists of 15 residues. CDR3 in DNA: TGCGCCAGCAGTAATGACAGGCTTAACCAAGAGACCCAGTACTTC. This codes for CASSNDRLNQETQYF.

The rearrangement uses TRBV10-3 and TRBJ2-1; 12 bases are a match to TRBD2. With V trimmed by 5 bases and J by 0 bases, 14 bases remained unmatched. This CDR3 comprises 20 residues. Germline V gene sequence: CDR1 ENHRY, CDR2 SYGVKD. DNA of the CDR3: TGTGCCATCAGTACTCTAGCGGGAGGGAGAGAAAAAGACTCCTACAATGAGCAGTTCTTC. Translation: CAISTLAGGREKDSYNEQFF.

In its sample, this clonotype was seen once. The chain links TRBV28 to TRBJ2-7; D might be TRBD2 (6 bases). In germline, CDR1 is MDHEN, CDR2 SYDVKM. The CDR3 consists of 15 residues. Trimming shortened V by 3 bases and J by 2 bases, and 14 bases separated the two germline ends. The CDR3, as DNA: TGTGCCAGCAGTTTCGGCGGGGCCCTCACCTACGAGCAGTACTTC. It codes for CASSFGGALTYEQYF.

This clonotype was seen a handful of times. The gene calls are TRBV12-3 or TRBV12-4 and TRBJ1-2; no reliable D call. Trimming shortened V by 3 bases and J by 4 bases, and 9 bases separated the two germline ends. The CDR3 spans 13 residues. The CDR3 is CASSFKVVYGYTF. DNA of the CDR3: TGTGCCAGCAGTTTTAAGGTAGTCTATGGCTACACCTTC.

This clonotype appeared many times. The gene calls are TRBV15 and TRBJ2-5; D gene uncertain. Trimming stripped 2 bases from V and 7 bases from J, with 11 bases between. The CDR3 has 13 amino acids. The germline V gene has CDR1 LNHNV and CDR2 YYDKDF (reference sequence). The CDR3 is CATSRKALGTQYF. The CDR3 DNA is TGTGCCACCAGCAGAAAGGCTTTGGGGACCCAGTACTTC. Filled out from reference TRBV15 and TRBJ2-5, the complete variable domain reads DAMVIQNPRYQVTQFGKPVTLSCSQTLNHNVMYWYQQKSSQAPKLLFHYYDKDFNNEADTPDNFQSRRPNTSFCFLDIRSPGLGDTAMYLCATSRKALGTQYFGPGTRLLVL.

This clonotype occurred a few times. J is TRBJ2-1 and V is TRBV27, with D maybe TRBD2 (6 bases). Germline values: CDR1 MNHEY, CDR2 SMNVEV (reference sequence). Between the trimmed V and J ends, which lost 3 bases and 9 bases, there was a span of 18 bases. The CDR3 has 15 amino acids. In DNA form, the CDR3 reads TGTGCCAGCAGTTTTCTGAATGTGTTGGGAGGTGAGCAGTTCTTC. Translation: CASSFLNVLGGEQFF.

This clonotype showed up just a few times. The V call is TRBV7-9, the J call TRBJ2-1, with a possible D match to TRBD1 (8 bases). Germline CDR1 SEHNR, CDR2 FQNEAQ (reference sequence). V was clipped by 7 bases and J by 4 bases, with 20 bases between them. The CDR3 has 16 amino acids. CDR3 nucleotides: TGTGCCAGCACCCAGCCACAGGGGGGGAGTTACAATGAGCAGTTCTTC. Translated: CASTQPQGGSYNEQFF.

This clonotype was detected ten times or more. The rearrangement uses TRBV4-1 and TRBJ2-7, with 8 nucleotides matching TRBD1. The CDR3 covers 14 residues. V gave up 7 bases and J gave up 5 bases; unmatched junction bases: 10. Per the germline V gene, CDR1 is MGHRA and CDR2 is YSYEKL. Here the CDR3 reads CASNLTDRVHEQYF. The CDR3 nucleotides read TGCGCCAGCAACCTCACGGACAGGGTGCACGAGCAGTACTTC.